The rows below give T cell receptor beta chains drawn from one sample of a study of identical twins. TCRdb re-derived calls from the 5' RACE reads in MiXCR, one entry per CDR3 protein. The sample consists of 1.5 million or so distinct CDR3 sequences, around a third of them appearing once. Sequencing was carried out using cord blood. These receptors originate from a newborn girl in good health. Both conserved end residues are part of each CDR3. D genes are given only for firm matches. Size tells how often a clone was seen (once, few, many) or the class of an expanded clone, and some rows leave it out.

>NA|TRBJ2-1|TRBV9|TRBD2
CASSVGTSGSRDEQFF
TGTGCCAGCAGCGTCGGAACTAGCGGGAGTCGGGATGAGCAGTTCTTC
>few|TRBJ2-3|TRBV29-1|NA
CSVTWDTDTQYF
TGCAGCGTCACGTGGGACACAGATACGCAGTATTTT
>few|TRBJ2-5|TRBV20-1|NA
CSARQGVETQYF
TGCAGTGCTAGACAGGGCGTAGAGACCCAGTACTTC
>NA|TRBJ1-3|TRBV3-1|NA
CASSQEGGSTIYF
TGTGCCAGCAGCCAAGAAGGGGGGAGCACCATATATTTT
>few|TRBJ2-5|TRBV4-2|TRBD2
CASSRDRGDLQETQYF
TGTGCCAGCAGCCGGGATCGGGGGGATTTACAAGAGACCCAGTACTTC
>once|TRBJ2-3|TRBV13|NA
CASSLSPGGQGTQYF
TGTGCCAGCAGCTTATCCCCAGGGGGGCAGGGTACGCAGTATTTT
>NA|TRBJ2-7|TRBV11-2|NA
CASSLATRDPATGEQYF
TGTGCCAGCAGCTTAGCCACGAGGGACCCAGCGACCGGCGAGCAGTACTTC
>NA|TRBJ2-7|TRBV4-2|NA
CASSQSRLYEQYF
TGTGCCAGCAGCCAAAGCCGCCTCTACGAGCAGTACTTC
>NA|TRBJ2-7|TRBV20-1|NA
CSARAGAFYEQYF
TGCAGTGCTAGAGCAGGGGCTTTCTACGAGCAGTACTTC
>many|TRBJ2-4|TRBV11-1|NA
CASANAPHKNIQYF
TGTGCCAGCGCCAACGCCCCCCACAAAAACATTCAGTACTTC
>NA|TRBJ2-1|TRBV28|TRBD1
CASYRTGGNEQFF
TGTGCCAGCTACCGGACAGGGGGCAATGAGCAGTTCTTC
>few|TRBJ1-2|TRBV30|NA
CAWRTSGSRGGYTF
TGTGCCTGGAGAACCTCTGGGTCCCGCGGGGGCTACACCTTC
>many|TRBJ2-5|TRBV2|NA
CASSDRYQETQYF
TGTGCCAGCAGTGACAGGTACCAAGAGACCCAGTACTTC
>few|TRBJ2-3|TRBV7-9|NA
CASSLAGELSDTQYF
TGTGCCAGCAGCTTAGCGGGGGAGCTCTCAGATACGCAGTATTTT
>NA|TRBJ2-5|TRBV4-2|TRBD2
CASSHTLGTSGGNEQYF
TGTGCCAGCAGCCACACACTCGGGACTAGCGGGGGAAATGAGCAGTACTTC
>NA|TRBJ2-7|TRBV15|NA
CATKEETNEQYF
TGTGCCACCAAAGAGGAGACGAACGAGCAGTACTTC
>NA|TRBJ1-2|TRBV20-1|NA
CSAREVGARVYGYTF
TGCAGTGCTAGAGAGGTCGGGGCTCGGGTCTATGGCTACACCTTC
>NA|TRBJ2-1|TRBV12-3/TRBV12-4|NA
CASSLKPAYNEQFF
TGTGCCAGCAGTTTAAAACCAGCTTACAATGAGCAGTTCTTC
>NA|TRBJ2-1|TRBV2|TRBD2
CASISIPGLAGPSSYNEQFF
TGTGCCAGCATTTCTATACCGGGACTAGCGGGCCCGAGCTCCTACAATGAGCAGTTCTTC
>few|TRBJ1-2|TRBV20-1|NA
CSATAGQGKDYGYTF
TGCAGTGCTACAGCCGGCCAGGGTAAAGACTATGGCTACACCTTC
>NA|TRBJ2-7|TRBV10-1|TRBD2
CASSEISGAAYEQYF
TGCGCCAGCAGTGAGATTAGCGGGGCCGCCTACGAGCAGTACTTC
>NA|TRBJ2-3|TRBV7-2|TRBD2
CASSLGAVAGAYTDTQYF
TGTGCCAGCAGCTTAGGGGCGGTAGCGGGAGCCTACACAGATACGCAGTATTTT
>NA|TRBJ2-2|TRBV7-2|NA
CASSAGTTGELFF
TGTGCCAGCAGCGCCGGGACAACCGGGGAGCTGTTTTTT
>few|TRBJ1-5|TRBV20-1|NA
CSARDRGAFQPQHF
TGCAGTGCTAGAGATCGAGGAGCTTTTCAGCCCCAGCATTTT
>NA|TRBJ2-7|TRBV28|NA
CASNLPNIPYEQYF
TGTGCCAGCAACTTGCCCAACATACCCTACGAGCAGTACTTC
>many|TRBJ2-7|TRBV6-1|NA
CATHSYEQYF
TGTGCCACCCACTCCTACGAGCAGTACTTC
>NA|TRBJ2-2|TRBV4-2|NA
CASSPPGRLTGELFF
TGTGCCAGCAGCCCCCCAGGTAGACTCACCGGGGAGCTGTTTTTT
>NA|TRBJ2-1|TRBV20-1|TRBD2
CSAEGLAGGLSYNEQFF
TGCAGTGCGGAGGGACTAGCGGGAGGCCTCTCCTACAATGAGCAGTTCTTC
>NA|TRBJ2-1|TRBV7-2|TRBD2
CASSLLPGLAYGGYNEQFF
TGTGCCAGCAGCCTCCTCCCGGGACTAGCGTATGGGGGCTACAATGAGCAGTTCTTC
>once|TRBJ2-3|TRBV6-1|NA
CASSGVVGGTDTQYF
TGTGCCAGCAGTGGAGTGGTCGGGGGAACAGATACGCAGTATTTT
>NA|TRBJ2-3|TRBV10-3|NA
CAIRLEGHHTDTQYF
TGTGCCATCAGATTAGAGGGACACCACACAGATACGCAGTATTTT
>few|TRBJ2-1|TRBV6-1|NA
CASSGVAANYNEQFF
TGTGCCAGCAGTGGGGTAGCGGCAAACTACAATGAGCAGTTCTTC
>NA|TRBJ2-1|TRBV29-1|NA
CSVASGTGRFF
NA
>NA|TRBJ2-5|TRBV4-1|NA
CASSQVAPHIPQETQYF
TGCGCCAGCAGCCAAGTCGCCCCTCATATACCTCAAGAGACCCAGTACTTC
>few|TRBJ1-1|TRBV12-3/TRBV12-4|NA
CASSLHRGGTEAFF
TGTGCCAGCAGTTTACACCGGGGGGGAACTGAAGCTTTCTTT
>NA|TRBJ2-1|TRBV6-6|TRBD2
CASTNLAGSYNEQFF
TGTGCCAGCACCAACCTAGCGGGCAGTTACAATGAGCAGTTCTTC
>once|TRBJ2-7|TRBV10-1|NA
CASSESRESYEQYF
TGCGCCAGCAGTGAGTCCAGGGAATCCTACGAGCAGTACTTC
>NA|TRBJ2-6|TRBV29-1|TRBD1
CSVAGTGPSGANVLTF
TGCAGCGTTGCCGGGACAGGCCCTTCTGGGGCCAACGTCCTGACTTTC
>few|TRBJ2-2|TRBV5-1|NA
CASSLVSGTGELFF
TGTGCCAGCAGTTTAGTATCGGGTACCGGGGAGCTGTTTTTT
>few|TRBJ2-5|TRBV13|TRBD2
CASSPRTSGGAETQYF
TGTGCCAGCAGCCCCAGGACTAGCGGGGGGGCAGAGACCCAGTACTTC
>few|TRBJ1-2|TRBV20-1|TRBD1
CSAIGQGFGYGYTF
TGCAGTGCCATTGGACAGGGGTTCGGATATGGCTACACCTTC
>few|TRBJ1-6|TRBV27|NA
CASSPWDDYNSPLHF
TGTGCCAGCAGTCCCTGGGACGACTATAATTCACCCCTCCACTTT
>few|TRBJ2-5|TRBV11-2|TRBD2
CASSLTWGGQETQYF
TGTGCCAGCAGCTTAACCTGGGGGGGCCAAGAGACCCAGTACTTC
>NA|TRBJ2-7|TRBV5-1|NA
CASRQALGVDEQYF
TGCGCCAGCAGGCAGGCCCTAGGTGTGGACGAGCAGTACTTC